This TCR beta chain comes out of a study of T cell responses to AZD1222 COVID-19 vaccine. Study summary: Analysis merged second doses at about 4 or about 12 weeks. The study's findings and limits: Baseline testing showed seropositivity in only 6 or 7 AZD1222 recipients.

TCRdb keeps only in-frame clones here, not all; method: immunoSEQ multiplex PCR. The sample consists of 100,000 to 150,000 clones, around 92% of them appearing once. Per germline, CDR1 SGHRS and CDR2 YFSETQ. The CDR3 covers 15 residues. The V end was cut by 1 base, the J end by 5 bases, with 15 bases between. This clone was recorded once. No antigen is known for it. The V call is TRBV5-1, the J call TRBJ1-1, with D possibly being TRBD1 (6 bases). The TCR was taken from an adult in good health. Sequenced material: peripheral blood, taken on day 0 of AZD1222 vaccination. This CDR3 reads CASSLQLTGSTEAFF. The CDR3 coding sequence is TGCGCCAGCAGCTTGCAGCTTACAGGGAGTACTGAAGCTTTCTTT.